The 4 T cell receptor beta chains below were found in one sample sequenced in a study of Graves' ophthalmopathy and Graves' hyperthyroidism. Researchers took RNA transcripts and amplified TCR beta CDR3 regions from them. An opening RT-PCR round employed HTBI primers and preceded a second-round multiplex PCR. TCRdb ran MiXCR on the multiplex PCR reads and lists one entry per CDR3 protein. The table records almost 750,000 distinct CDR3 sequences, around 40% of them present only once. Material: peripheral blood. These receptors were collected from an adult man with Graves' ophthalmopathy.

This chain links TRBV7-2 with TRBJ2-5; 12 positions agree with TRBD1. The CDR3 totals 17 residues. CDR1 is SGHTA, CDR2 FQGNSA, per germline. V was pared by 6 bases and J by 4 bases, with 12 bases of the junction left unmatched. Written as DNA, the CDR3 is TGTGCCAGCAGTCTTCAATCCGGGACAGGGGGCGGAGAGACCCAGTACTTC. Its protein is CASSLQSGTGGGETQYF.

This chain joins TRBV7-8 and TRBJ1-2; maybe TRBD1 (6 bases). There are 14 residues in the CDR3. CDR1 and CDR2 (germline): SGHVS, FQNEAQ. Trimming removed 4 bases from V and 4 bases from J, with 13 bases in between. CDR3 in DNA: TGTGCCAGCAGCTCTTCGGGACAATTCTATGGCTACACCTTC. This sequence encodes CASSSSGQFYGYTF.

The chain couples TRBV29-1 to TRBJ2-5; D possibly corresponds to TRBD2 (5 bases). This CDR3 has 12 amino acids. V was cut by 5 bases and J by 2 bases, with 9 bases left in between. Germline V lookup: CDR1 SQVTM, CDR2 ANQGSEA. DNA for the CDR3: TGCAGCGTTTGGCGGGCGCAAGAGACCCAGTACTTC. Amino acid sequence: CSVWRAQETQYF.

This clonotype was observed a handful of times. The rearrangement joins TRBV6-6 to TRBJ1-6, with TRBD1 identical over 7 bases. After removal of 6 bases from V and 7 bases from J, the junction contained 9 bases not matched to a gene. The CDR3 has 15 residues. CDR1 and CDR2 (germline): MNHNY, SVGAGI (reference sequence). Here the CDR3 DNA reads TGTGCCAGCAGCGGCGGACAGGCCCGGAATTCACCCCTCCACTTT. This sequence encodes CASSGGQARNSPLHF.